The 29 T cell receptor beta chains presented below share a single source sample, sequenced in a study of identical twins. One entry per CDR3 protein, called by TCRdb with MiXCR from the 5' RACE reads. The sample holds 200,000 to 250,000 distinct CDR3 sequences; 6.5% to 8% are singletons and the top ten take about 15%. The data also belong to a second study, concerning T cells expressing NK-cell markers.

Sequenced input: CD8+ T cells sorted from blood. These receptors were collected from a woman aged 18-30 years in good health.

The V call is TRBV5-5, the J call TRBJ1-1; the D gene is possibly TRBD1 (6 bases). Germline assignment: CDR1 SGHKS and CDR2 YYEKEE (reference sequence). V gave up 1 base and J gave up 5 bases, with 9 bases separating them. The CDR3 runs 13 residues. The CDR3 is CASSLWQGTEAFF. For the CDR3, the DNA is TGTGCCAGCAGCTTGTGGCAGGGGACTGAAGCTTTCTTT.

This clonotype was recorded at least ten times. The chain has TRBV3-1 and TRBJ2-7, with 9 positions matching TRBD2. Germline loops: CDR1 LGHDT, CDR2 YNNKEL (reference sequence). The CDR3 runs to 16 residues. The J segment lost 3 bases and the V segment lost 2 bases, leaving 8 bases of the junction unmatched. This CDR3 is CASSQKPGLALYEQYF. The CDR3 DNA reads TGTGCCAGCAGCCAAAAGCCGGGACTAGCTCTCTACGAGCAGTACTTC.

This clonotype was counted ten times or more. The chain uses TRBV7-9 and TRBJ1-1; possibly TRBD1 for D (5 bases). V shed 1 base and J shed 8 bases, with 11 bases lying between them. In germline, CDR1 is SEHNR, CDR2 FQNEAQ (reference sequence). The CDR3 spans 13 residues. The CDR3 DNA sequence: TGTGCCAGCAGCTTAGTTGGCGCAGGGGAAGCTTTCTTT. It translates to CASSLVGAGEAFF.

CDR3 nucleotide sequence: TGTGCCAGCAGCTTAAGCACAGGGATCGAGCAGTACTTC. Translating it yields CASSLSTGIEQYF. The genes are TRBV7-3 and TRBJ2-7, with D possibly being TRBD1 (6 bases). Germline V gives CDR1 SGHTA, CDR2 FQGTGA. Trimming cost V 1 base and J 6 bases, with 10 bases left between them. CDR3 length: 13 amino acids.

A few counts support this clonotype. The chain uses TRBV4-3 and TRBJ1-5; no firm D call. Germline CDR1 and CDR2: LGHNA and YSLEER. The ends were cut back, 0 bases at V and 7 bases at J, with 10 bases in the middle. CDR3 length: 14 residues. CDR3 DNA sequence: TGCGCCAGCAGCCAAGACAGGAGGTTCCAGCCCCAGCATTTT. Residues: CASSQDRRFQPQHF.

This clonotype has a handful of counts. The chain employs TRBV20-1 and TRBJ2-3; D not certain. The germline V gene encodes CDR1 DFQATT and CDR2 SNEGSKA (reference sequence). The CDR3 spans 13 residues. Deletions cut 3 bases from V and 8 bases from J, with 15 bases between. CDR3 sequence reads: CSAREWRARTQYF. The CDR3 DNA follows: TGCAGTGCTAGGGAGTGGCGAGCACGTACGCAGTATTTT.

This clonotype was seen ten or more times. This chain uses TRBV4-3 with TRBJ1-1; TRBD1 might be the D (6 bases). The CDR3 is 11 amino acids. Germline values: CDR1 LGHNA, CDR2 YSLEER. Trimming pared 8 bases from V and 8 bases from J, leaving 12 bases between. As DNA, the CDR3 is TGCGCCAGCCGGGGGGCAGCCGAAGCTTTCTTT. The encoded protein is CASRGAAEAFF.

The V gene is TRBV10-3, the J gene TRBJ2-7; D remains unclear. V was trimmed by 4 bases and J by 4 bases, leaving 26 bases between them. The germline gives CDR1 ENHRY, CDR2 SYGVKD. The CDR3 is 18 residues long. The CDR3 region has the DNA TGTGCCATCAGTGGGACGTTCGAAGGTCCGAGTCAAATATACGAGCAGTACTTC. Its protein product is CAISGTFEGPSQIYEQYF.

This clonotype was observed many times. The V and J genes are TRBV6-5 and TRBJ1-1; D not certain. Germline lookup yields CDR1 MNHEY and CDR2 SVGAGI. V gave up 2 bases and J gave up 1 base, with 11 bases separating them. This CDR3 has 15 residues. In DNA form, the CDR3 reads TGTGCCAGCAGTTACAGCGACGGGCAGAACACTGAAGCTTTCTTT. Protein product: CASSYSDGQNTEAFF.

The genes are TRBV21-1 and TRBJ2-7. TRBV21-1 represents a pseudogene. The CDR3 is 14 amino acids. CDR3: CASRVQHPPYEQYF. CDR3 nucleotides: TGTGCCAGCAGGGTGCAACATCCACCCTACGAGCAGTACTTC.

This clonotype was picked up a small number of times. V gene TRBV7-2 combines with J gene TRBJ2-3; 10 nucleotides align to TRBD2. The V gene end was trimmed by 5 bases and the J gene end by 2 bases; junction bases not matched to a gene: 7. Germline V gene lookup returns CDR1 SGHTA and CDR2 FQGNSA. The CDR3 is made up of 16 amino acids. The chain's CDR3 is CASSTTLAGDTDTQYF. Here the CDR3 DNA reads TGTGCCAGCAGCACTACGCTAGCGGGAGACACAGATACGCAGTATTTT.

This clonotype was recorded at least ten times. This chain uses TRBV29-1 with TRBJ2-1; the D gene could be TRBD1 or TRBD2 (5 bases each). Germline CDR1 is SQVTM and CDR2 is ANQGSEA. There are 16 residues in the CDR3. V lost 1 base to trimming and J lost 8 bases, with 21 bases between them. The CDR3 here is CSVEGPGLVTGYEQFF. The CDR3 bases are TGCAGCGTTGAAGGGCCAGGGCTAGTCACGGGGTATGAGCAGTTCTTC.

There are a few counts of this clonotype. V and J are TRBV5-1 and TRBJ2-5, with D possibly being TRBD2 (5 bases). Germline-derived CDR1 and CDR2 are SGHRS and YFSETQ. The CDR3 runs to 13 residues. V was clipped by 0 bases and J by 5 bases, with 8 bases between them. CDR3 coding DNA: TGCGCCAGCAGCTTGGCTAGCAGCGAGACCCAGTACTTC. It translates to CASSLASSETQYF.

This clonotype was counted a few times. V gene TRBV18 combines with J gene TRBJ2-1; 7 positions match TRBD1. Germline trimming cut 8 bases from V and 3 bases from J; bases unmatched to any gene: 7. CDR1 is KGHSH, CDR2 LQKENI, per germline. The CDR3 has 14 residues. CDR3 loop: CASQGETGYNEQFF. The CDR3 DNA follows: TGTGCCAGCCAGGGGGAGACGGGCTACAATGAGCAGTTCTTC.

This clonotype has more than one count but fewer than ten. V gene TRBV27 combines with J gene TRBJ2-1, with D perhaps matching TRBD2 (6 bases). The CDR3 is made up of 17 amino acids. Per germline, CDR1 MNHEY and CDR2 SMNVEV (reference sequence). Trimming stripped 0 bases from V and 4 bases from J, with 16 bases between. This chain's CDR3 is CASSLSGASAQYNEQFF. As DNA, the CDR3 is TGTGCCAGCAGTTTATCGGGCGCTAGCGCTCAATACAATGAGCAGTTCTTC.

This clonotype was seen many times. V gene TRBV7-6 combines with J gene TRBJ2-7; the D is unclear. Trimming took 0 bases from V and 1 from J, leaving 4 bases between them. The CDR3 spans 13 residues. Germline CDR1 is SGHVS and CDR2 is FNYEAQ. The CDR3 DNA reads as TGTGCCAGCAGCTTAGCATTATCCTACGAGCAGTACTTC. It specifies CASSLALSYEQYF.

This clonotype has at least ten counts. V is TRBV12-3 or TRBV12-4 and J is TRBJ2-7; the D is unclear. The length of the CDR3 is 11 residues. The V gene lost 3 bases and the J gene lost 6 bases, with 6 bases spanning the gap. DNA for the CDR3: TGTGCCAGCAGTTTCTCCAGCGAGCAGTACTTC. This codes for CASSFSSEQYF.

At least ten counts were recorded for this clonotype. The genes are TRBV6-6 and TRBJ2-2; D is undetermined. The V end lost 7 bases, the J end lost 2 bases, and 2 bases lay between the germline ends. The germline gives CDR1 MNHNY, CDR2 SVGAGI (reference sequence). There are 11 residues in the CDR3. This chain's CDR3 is CASTNTGELFF. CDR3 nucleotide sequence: TGTGCCAGCACCAACACCGGGGAGCTGTTTTTT.

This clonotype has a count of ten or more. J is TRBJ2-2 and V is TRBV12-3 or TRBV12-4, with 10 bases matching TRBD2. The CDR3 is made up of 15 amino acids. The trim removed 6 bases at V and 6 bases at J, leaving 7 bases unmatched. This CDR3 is CASSAGTSVSGELFF. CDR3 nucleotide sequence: TGTGCCAGCAGCGCCGGGACTAGCGTATCCGGGGAGCTGTTTTTT.

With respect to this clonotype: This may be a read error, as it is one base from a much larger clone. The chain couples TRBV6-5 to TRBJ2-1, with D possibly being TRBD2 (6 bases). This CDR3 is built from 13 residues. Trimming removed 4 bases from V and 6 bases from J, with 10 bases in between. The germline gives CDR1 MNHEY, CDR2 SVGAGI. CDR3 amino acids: CASSCLGGNEQFF. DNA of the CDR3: TGTGCCAGCAGTTGCTTGGGGGGCAATGAGCAGTTCTTC.

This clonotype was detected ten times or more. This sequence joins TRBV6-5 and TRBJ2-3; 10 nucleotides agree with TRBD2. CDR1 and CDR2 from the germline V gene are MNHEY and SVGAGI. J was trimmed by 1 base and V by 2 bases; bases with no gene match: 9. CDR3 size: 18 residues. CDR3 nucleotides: TGTGCCAGCAGTTACGTGGCTAGCGGGAGAGGTCGCACAGATACGCAGTATTTT. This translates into CASSYVASGRGRTDTQYF.

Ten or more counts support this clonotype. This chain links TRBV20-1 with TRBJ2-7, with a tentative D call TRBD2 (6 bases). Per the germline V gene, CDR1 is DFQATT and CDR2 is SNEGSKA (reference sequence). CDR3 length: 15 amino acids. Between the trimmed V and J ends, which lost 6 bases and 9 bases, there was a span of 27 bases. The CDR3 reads CSAGSSLDTSWVQYF. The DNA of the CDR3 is TGCAGTGCAGGCTCCTCTCTCGACACTAGCTGGGTGCAGTACTTC.

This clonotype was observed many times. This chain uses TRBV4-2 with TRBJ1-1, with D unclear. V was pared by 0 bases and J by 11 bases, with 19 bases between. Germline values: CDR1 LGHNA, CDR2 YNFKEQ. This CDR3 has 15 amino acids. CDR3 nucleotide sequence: TGTGCCAGCAGCCAAGACCCGGCCGGTGTTTCGGAGGCTTTCTTT. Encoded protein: CASSQDPAGVSEAFF.

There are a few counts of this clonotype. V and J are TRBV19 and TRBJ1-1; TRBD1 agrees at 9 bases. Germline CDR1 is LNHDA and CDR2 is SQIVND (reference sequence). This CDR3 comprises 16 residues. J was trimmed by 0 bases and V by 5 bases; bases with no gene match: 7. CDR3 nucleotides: TGTGCCAGTAGTGCGACCGGGACAGGGCTGAACACTGAAGCTTTCTTT. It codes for CASSATGTGLNTEAFF.

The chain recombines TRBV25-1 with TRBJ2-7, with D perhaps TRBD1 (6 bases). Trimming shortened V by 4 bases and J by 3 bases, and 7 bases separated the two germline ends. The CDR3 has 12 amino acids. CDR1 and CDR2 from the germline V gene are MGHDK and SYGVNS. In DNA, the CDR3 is TGTGCCAGCAGTGGGACAGTCTACGAGCAGTACTTC. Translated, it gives CASSGTVYEQYF.

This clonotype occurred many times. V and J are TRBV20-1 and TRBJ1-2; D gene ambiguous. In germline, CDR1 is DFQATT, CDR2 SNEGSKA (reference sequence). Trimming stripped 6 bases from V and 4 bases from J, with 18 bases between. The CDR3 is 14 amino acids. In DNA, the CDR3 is TGCAGTGCCGGAACTCAAAGGGAGATCTATGGCTACACCTTC. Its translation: CSAGTQREIYGYTF.

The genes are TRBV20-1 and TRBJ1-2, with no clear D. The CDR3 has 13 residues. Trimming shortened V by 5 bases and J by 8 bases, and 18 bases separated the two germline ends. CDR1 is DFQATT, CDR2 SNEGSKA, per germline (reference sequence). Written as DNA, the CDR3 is TGCAGTGCTCCCGACACGGGTGCGTCGGGCTACACCTTC. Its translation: CSAPDTGASGYTF.

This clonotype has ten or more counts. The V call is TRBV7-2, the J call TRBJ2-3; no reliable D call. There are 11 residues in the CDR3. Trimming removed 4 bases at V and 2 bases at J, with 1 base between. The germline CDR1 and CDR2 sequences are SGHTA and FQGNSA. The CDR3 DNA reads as TGTGCCAGCAGCTACACAGATACGCAGTATTTT. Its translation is CASSYTDTQYF.

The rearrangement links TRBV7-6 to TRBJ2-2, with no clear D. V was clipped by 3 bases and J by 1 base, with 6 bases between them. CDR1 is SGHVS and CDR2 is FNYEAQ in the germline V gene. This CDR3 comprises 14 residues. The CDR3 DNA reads TGTGCCAGCAGCTTTGGGGAGAACACCGGGGAGCTGTTTTTT. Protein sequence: CASSFGENTGELFF.